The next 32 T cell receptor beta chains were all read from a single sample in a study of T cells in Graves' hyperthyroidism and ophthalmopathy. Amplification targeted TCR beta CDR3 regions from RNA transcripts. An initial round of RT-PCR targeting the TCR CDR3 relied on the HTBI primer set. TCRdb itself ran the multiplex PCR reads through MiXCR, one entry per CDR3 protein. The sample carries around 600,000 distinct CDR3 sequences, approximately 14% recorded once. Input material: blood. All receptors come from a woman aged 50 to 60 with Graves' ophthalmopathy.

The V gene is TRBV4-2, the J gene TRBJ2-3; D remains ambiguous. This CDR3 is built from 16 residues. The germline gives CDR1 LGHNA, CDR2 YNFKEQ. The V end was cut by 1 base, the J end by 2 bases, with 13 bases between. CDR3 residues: CASSQGRVRDTDTQYF. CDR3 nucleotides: TGTGCCAGCAGCCAAGGACGGGTAAGGGACACAGATACGCAGTATTTT.

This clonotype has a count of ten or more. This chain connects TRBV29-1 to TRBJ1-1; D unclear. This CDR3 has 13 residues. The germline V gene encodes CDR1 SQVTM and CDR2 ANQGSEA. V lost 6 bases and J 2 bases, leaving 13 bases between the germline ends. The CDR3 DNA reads TGCAGCGTCCAGAGGCAGATAAACACTGAAGCTTTCTTT. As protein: CSVQRQINTEAFF.

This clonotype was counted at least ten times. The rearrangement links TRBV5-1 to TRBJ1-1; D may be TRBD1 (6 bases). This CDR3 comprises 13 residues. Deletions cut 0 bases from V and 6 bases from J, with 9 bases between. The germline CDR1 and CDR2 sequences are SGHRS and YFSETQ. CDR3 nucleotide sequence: TGCGCCAGCAGCTTGGCGTCAGGGGCTGAAGCTTTCTTT. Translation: CASSLASGAEAFF. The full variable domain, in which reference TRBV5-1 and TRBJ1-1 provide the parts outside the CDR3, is KAGVTQTPRYLIKTRGQQVTLSCSPISGHRSVSWYQQTPGQGLQFLFEYFSETQRNKGNFPGRFSGRQFSNSRSEMNVSTLELGDSALYLCASSLASGAEAFFGQGTRLTVV.

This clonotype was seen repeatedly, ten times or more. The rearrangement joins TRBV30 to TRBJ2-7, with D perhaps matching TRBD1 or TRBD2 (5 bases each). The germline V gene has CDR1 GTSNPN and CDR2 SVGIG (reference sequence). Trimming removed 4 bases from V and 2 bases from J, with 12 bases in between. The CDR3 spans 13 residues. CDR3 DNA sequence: TGTGCCTGGACCGGGACCGAGACCTACGAGCAGTACTTC. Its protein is CAWTGTETYEQYF.

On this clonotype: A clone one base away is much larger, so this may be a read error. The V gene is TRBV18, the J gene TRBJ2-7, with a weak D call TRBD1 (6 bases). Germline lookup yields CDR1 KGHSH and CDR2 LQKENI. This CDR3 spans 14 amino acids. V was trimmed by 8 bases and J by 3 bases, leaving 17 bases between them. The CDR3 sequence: CASPRGGQLYEQYF. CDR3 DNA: TGTGCCAGCCCACGCGGCGGACAGCTCTACGAGCAGTACTTC.

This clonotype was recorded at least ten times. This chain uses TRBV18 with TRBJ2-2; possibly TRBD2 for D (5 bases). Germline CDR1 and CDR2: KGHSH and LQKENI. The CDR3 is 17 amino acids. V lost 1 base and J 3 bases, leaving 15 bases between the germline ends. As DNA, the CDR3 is TGTGCCAGCTCACCACGGAATAGCCAGCGGTACACCGGGGAGCTGTTTTTT. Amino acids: CASSPRNSQRYTGELFF.

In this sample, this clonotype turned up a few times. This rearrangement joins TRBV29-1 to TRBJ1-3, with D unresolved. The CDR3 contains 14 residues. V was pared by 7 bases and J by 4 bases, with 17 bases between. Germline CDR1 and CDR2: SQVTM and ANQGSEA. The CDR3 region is CSAKGLERGNTIYF. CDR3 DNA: TGCAGCGCAAAAGGACTTGAACGAGGAAACACCATATATTTT.

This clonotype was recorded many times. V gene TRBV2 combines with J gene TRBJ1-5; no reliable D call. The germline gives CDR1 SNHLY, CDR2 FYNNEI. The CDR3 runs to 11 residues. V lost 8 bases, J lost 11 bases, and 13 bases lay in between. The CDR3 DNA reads TGTGCCAGCTGGGGTGGGGTGGCCCAGCATTTT. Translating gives CASWGGVAQHF.

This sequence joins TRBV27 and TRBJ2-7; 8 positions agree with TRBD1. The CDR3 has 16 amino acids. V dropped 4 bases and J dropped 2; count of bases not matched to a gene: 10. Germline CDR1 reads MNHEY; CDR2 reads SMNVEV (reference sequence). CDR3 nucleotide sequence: TGTGCCAGCAGTTCGACTGCCGGGGACAGGACCTACGAGCAGTACTTC. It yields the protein CASSSTAGDRTYEQYF.

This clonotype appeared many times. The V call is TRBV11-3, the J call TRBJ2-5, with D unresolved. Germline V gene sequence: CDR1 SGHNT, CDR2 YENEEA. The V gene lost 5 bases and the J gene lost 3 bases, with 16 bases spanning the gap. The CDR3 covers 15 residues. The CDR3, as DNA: TGTGCCAGCAGCGACCCTCAGATATGGGAAGAGACCCAGTACTTC. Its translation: CASSDPQIWEETQYF. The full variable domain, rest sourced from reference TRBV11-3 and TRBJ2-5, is EAGVVQSPRYKIIEKKQPVAFWCNPISGHNTLYWYLQNLGQGPELLIRYENEEAVDDSQLPKDRFSAERLKGVDSTLKIQPAELGDSAVYLCASSDPQIWEETQYFGPGTRLLVL.

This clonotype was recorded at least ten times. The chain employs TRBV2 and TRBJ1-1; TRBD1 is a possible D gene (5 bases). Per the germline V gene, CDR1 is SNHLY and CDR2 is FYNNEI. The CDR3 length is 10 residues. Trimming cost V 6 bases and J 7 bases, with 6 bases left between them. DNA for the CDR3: TGTGCCAGCAGAACAGGTGAAGCTTTCTTT. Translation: CASRTGEAFF.

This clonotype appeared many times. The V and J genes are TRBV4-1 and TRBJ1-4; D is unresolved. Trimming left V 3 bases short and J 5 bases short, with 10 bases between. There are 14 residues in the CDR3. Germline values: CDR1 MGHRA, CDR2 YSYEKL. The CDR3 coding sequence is TGCGCCAGCAGCCATCCCTGGCAGAATGAAAAACTGTTTTTT. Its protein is CASSHPWQNEKLFF.

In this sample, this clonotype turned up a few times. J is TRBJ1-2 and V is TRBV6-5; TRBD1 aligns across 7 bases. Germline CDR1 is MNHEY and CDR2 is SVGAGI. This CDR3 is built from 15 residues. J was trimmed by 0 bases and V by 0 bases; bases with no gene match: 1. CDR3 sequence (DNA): TGTGCCAGCAGTTACTCGGGACAGACTAACTATGGCTACACCTTC. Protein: CASSYSGQTNYGYTF.

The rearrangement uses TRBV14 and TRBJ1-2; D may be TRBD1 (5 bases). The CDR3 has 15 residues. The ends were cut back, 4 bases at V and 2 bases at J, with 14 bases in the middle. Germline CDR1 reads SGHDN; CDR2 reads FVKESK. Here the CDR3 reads CASSRGDRPNYGYTF. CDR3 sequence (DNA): TGTGCCAGCAGCCGAGGGGACCGACCCAACTATGGCTACACCTTC.

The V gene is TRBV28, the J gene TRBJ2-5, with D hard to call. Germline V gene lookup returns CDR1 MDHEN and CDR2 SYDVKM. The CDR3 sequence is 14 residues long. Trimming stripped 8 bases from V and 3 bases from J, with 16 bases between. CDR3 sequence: CASGLGPPEETQYF. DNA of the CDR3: TGTGCCAGCGGGCTGGGTCCACCAGAAGAGACCCAGTACTTC.

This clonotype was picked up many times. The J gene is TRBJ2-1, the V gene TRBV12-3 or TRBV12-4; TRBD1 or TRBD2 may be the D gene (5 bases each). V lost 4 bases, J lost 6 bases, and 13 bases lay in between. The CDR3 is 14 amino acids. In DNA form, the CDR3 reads TGTGCCAGCAGTTCTGTAACGGGGCCCAATGAGCAGTTCTTC. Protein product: CASSSVTGPNEQFF.

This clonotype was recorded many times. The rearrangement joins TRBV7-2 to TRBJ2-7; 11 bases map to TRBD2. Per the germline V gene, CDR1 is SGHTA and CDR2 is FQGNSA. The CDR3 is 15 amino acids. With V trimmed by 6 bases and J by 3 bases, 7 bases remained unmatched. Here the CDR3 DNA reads TGTGCCAGCAGAGCCCGACTAGCGGGACGCTACGAGCAGTACTTC. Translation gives CASRARLAGRYEQYF.

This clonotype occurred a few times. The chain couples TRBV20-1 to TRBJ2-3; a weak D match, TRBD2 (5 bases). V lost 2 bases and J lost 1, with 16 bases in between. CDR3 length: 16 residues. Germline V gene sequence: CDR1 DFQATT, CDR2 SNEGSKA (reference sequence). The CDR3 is CSARSWVRVGTDTQYF. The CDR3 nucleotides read TGCAGTGCTAGAAGCTGGGTGAGGGTGGGCACAGATACGCAGTATTTT.

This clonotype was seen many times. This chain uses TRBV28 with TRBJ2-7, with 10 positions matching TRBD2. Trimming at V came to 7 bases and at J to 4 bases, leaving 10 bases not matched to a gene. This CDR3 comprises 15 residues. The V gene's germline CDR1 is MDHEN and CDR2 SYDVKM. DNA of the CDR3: TGTGCCAGCACCTTTGCAGCGGGAGGGCCTTACGAGCAGTACTTC. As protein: CASTFAAGGPYEQYF.

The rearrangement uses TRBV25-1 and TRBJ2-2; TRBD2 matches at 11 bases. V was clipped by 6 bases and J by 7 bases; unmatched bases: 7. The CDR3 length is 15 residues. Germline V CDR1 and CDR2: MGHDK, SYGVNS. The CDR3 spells CASSIIAGGVGELFF. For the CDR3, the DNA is TGTGCCAGCAGCATAATAGCGGGAGGGGTCGGGGAGCTGTTTTTT.

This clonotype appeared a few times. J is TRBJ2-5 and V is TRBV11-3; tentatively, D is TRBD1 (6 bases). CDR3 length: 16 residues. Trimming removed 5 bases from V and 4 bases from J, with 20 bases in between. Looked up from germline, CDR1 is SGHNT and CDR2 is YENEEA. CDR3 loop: CASSRWRQDTTETQYF. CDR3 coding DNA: TGTGCCAGCAGCCGCTGGAGACAGGACACAACAGAGACCCAGTACTTC.

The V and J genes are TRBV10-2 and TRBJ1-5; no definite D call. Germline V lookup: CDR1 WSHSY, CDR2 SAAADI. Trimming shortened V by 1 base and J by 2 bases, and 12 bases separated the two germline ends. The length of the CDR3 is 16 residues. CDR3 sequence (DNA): TGCGCCAGCAGTGAGTGGCGGAGTGGCGGCAATCAGCCCCAGCATTTT. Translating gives CASSEWRSGGNQPQHF.

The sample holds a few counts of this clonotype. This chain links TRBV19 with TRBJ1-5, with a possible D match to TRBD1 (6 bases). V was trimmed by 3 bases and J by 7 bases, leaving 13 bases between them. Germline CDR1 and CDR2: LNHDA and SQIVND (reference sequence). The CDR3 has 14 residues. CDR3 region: CASSIRAGDQPQHF. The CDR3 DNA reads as TGTGCCAGTAGTATTCGGGCAGGGGACCAGCCCCAGCATTTT.

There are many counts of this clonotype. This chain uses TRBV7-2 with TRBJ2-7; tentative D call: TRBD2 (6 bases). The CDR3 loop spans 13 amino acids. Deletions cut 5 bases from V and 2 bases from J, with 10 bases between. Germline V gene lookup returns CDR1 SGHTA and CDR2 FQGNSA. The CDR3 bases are TGTGCCAGCAGCATTAGCGGAACCTACGAGCAGTACTTC. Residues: CASSISGTYEQYF.

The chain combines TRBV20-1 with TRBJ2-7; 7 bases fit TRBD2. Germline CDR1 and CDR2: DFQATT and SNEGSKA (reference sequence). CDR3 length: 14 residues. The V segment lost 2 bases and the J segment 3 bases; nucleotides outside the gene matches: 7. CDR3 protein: CSARMGGGDYEQYF. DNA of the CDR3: TGCAGTGCTAGAATGGGTGGGGGGGACTACGAGCAGTACTTC.

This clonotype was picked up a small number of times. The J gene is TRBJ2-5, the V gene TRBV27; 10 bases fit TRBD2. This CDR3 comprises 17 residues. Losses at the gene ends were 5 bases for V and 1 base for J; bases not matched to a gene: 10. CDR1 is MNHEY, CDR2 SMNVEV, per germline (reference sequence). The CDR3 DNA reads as TGTGCCAGCAGTAGGTCTCGACTAGCGGGTTTCCAAGAGACCCAGTACTTC. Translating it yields CASSRSRLAGFQETQYF.

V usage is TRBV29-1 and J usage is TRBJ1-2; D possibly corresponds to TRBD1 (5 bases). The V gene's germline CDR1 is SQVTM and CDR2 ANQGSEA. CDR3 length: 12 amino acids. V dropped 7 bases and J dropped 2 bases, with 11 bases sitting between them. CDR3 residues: CSARQTNYGYTF. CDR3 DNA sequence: TGCAGCGCCCGACAGACCAACTATGGCTACACCTTC.

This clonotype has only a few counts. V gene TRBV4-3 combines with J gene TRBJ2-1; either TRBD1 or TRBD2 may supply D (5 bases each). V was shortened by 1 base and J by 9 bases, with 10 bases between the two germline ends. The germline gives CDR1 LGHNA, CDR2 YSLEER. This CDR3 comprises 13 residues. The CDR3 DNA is TGCGCCAGCAGCCAAGCGGGAAGGGGTGAGCAGTTCTTC. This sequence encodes CASSQAGRGEQFF.

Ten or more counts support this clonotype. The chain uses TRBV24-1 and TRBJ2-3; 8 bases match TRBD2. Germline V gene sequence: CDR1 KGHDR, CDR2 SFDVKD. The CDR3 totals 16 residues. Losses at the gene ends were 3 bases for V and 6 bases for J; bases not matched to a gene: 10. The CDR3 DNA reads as TGTGCCACCAGTGATATGCGGGAGGATATTCGGGATACGCAGTATTTT. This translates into CATSDMREDIRDTQYF.

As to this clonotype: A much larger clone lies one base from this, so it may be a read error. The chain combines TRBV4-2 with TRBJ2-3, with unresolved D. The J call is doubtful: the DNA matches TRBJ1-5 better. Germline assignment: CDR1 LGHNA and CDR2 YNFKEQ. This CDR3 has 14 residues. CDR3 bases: TGTGCCAGCAGCCAAGGGTCTCCCGGGGATACGCAGCATTTT. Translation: CASSQGSPGDTQHF.

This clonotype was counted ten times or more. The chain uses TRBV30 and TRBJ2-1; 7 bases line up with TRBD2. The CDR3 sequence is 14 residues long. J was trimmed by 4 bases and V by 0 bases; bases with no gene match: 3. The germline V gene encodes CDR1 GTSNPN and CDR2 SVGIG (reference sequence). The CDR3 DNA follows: TGTGCCTGGAGTGTACTAGCGTTGTACAATGAGCAGTTCTTC. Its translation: CAWSVLALYNEQFF.

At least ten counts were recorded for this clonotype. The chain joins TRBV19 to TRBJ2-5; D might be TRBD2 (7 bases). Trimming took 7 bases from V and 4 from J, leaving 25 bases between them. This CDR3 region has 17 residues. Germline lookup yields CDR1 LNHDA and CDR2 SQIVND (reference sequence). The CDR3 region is CASTSGRRRGLGETQYF. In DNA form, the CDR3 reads TGTGCCAGTACCTCCGGTCGTCGGCGGGGGCTAGGAGAGACCCAGTACTTC. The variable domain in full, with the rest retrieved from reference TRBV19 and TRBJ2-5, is DGGITQSPKYLFRKEGQNVTLSCEQNLNHDAMYWYRQDPGQGLRLIYYSQIVNDFQKGDIAEGYSVSREKKESFPLTVTSAQKNPTAFYLCASTSGRRRGLGETQYFGPGTRLLVL.